The rows below give T cell receptor beta chains drawn from one sample of a study of regulatory T cells in long-lasting Graves disease. TCRdb itself ran the multiplex PCR reads through MiXCR, one entry per CDR3 protein. The table records around 250,000 distinct CDR3 sequences, 15% to 20% of them present only once. A further study also used this sample, focusing on T cells in Graves' hyperthyroidism and ophthalmopathy.

Material: peripheral blood mononuclear cells (PBMCs), obtained at new diagnosis, from a patient treated with antithyroid drugs. These receptors were collected from a woman aged 25 to 39 with Graves disease. CDR3s include the opening cysteine and the closing phenylalanine or tryptophan. Each record gives: J gene, D gene, V gene, clone size, CDR3 protein, CDR3 DNA. The D gene is left open where the match is weak. Clone size is shown for a subset of rows, as once, few, many or a class of expanded clone.

TRBJ2-2	TRBD2	TRBV25-1	few	CASSEFTSGGPLNTGELFF	TGTGCCAGCAGTGAATTTACTAGCGGGGGCCCCTTGAACACCGGGGAGCTGTTTTTT
TRBJ1-4	NA	TRBV7-2	many	CASSLVSNNEKLFF	TGTGCCAGCAGCTTGGTCAGCAATAATGAAAAACTGTTTTTT
TRBJ2-3	TRBD1	TRBV7-3	many	CASSLYPTGSGGTDTQYF	TGTGCCAGCAGCTTATACCCGACAGGGAGCGGAGGCACAGATACGCAGTATTTT
TRBJ1-1	NA	TRBV7-9	many	CASLRGARNTEAFF	TGTGCCAGCCTCCGGGGGGCGAGGAACACTGAAGCTTTCTTT
TRBJ1-2	NA	TRBV5-5	NA	CASSLDSNYGYAF	TGTGCCAGCAGCTTGGACAGCAACTATGGCTACGCCTTC
TRBJ1-5	NA	TRBV20-1	many	CSARDEGGVFQPQHF	TGCAGTGCTAGAGATGAGGGCGGGGTTTTTCAGCCCCAGCATTTT
TRBJ2-7	NA	TRBV2	many	CASSAPNNYEQYF	TGTGCCAGCAGCGCGCCGAATAACTACGAGCAGTACTTC
TRBJ1-5	NA	TRBV4-2	many	CASSQDGGSNQPQHF	TGTGCCAGCAGCCAAGACGGGGGAAGCAATCAGCCCCAGCATTTT
TRBJ2-1	NA	TRBV20-1	many	CSAGVSNEQFF	TGCAGTGCTGGGGTTAGCAATGAGCAGTTCTTC
TRBJ2-7	TRBD2	TRBV6-1	many	CASRLRGEYYEQYF	TGTGCCAGCAGGTTACGGGGGGAATACTACGAGCAGTACTTC
TRBJ2-3	NA	TRBV19	few	CALPSVWTDTQYF	TGTGCCCTCCCGAGTGTGTGGACAGATACGCAGTATTTT
TRBJ1-6	NA	TRBV3-1	many	CASSLPGDSPLHF	TGTGCCAGCAGCCTTCCAGGGGATTCACCCCTCCACTTT
TRBJ2-3	TRBD2	TRBV27	many	CASLSGTSGEQTNTQYF	TGTGCCAGTCTATCCGGGACTAGCGGGGAACAAACAAATACGCAGTATTTT
TRBJ1-4	TRBD1	TRBV5-6	many	CASSYRDSRSKLFF	TGTGCCAGCAGCTACCGGGACAGCCGATCAAAACTGTTTTTT
TRBJ2-1	TRBD2	TRBV5-5	many	CASTKLVGGLADNEQFF	TGCGCCAGCACCAAACTTGTTGGGGGACTAGCGGATAATGAGCAGTTCTTC
TRBJ2-1	TRBD2	TRBV13	NA	CASSDPSGGRSDEQFF	TGTGCCAGCAGCGACCCTAGCGGGGGGCGCTCGGATGAGCAGTTCTTC
TRBJ1-1	TRBD1	TRBV6-5	NA	CASSYSGTVNTEAFF	TGTGCCAGCAGTTATTCCGGGACAGTGAACACTGAAGCTTTCTTT
TRBJ1-2	NA	TRBV4-1	many	CASRVVGQQTNYGYTF	TGCGCCAGCAGGGTTGTTGGGCAGCAAACTAACTATGGCTACACCTTC
TRBJ2-3	NA	TRBV5-1	many	CASSWRPDRAYTDTQYF	TGTGCCAGCAGTTGGAGGCCGGATAGGGCTTACACAGATACGCAGTATTTT
TRBJ2-1	NA	TRBV6-2/TRBV6-3	many	CASSYGLWGEQFF	TGTGCCAGCAGTTACGGACTATGGGGGGAGCAGTTCTTC
TRBJ2-5	TRBD2	TRBV28	many	CASATSGLQETQYF	TGTGCCAGCGCGACTAGCGGACTACAAGAGACCCAGTACTTC
TRBJ2-3	TRBD2	TRBV6-1	few	CASSKRVRRGLAGGTDTQYF	TGTGCCAGCAGTAAACGGGTGAGGAGAGGACTAGCGGGGGGTACCGATACGCAGTATTTT
TRBJ2-2	TRBD2	TRBV20-1	many	CSARGPSGGARIGELFF	TGCAGTGCTAGAGGACCGAGCGGGGGGGCTCGGATCGGGGAGCTGTTTTTT
TRBJ2-7	TRBD1	TRBV5-1	many	CASSLEGAPGDEQYF	TGCGCCAGCAGCTTGGAGGGGGCACCCGGCGACGAGCAGTACTTC
TRBJ2-7	NA	TRBV11-2	NA	CASSIGGTADYEQYF	TGTGCCAGTAGTATAGGGGGGACGGCCGACTACGAGCAGTACTTC
TRBJ1-1	TRBD1	TRBV3-1	many	CASSQVGLYGTENTEAFF	TGTGCCAGCAGCCAAGTGGGATTGTACGGGACAGAGAACACTGAAGCTTTCTTT
TRBJ1-3	NA	TRBV9	many	CASSVGGNSGNTIYF	TGTGCCAGCAGCGTAGGCGGAAACTCTGGAAACACCATATATTTT
TRBJ2-5	NA	TRBV4-1	few	CASSQRGYQETQYF	TGCGCCAGCAGCCAACGGGGGTACCAAGAGACCCAGTACTTC
TRBJ2-4	NA	TRBV6-1	few	CASQRAAWSIQYF	TGTGCCAGCCAACGGGCAGCCTGGAGCATTCAGTACTTC
TRBJ1-1	TRBD1	TRBV5-1	many	CASSGWTGGTEAFF	TGCGCCAGCAGCGGATGGACAGGAGGCACTGAAGCTTTCTTT
TRBJ1-1	TRBD1	TRBV27	many	CASSPGTGESEAFF	TGTGCCAGCAGTCCTGGGACAGGGGAGTCTGAAGCTTTCTTT
TRBJ2-5	NA	TRBV9	many	CASSVNAEETQYF	TGTGCCAGCAGCGTAAACGCGGAAGAGACCCAGTACTTC
TRBJ2-3	TRBD1	TRBV2	many	CASRDPTGGNTDTQYF	TGTGCCAGCAGGGATCCGACAGGGGGAAACACAGATACGCAGTATTTT
TRBJ1-1	NA	TRBV20-1	many	CSARDAPGRPEAFF	TGCAGTGCTAGAGACGCCCCAGGGAGGCCTGAAGCTTTCTTT
TRBJ1-4	NA	TRBV13	NA	CASSFAPDTLGEKLFF	TGCGCCAGCAGCTTCGCTCCGGACACCCTAGGAGAAAAACTGTTTTTT
TRBJ2-2	NA	TRBV3-1	NA	CASSQDKLPTGELFF	TGTGCCAGCAGCCAAGACAAACTGCCCACCGGGGAGCTGTTTTTT
TRBJ2-2	NA	TRBV6-1	many	CASSIRIPNTGELFF	TGTGCCAGCAGTATCAGGATTCCGAACACCGGGGAGCTGTTTTTT
TRBJ2-3	TRBD1	TRBV18	many	CASSPRDRGRTDTQYF	TGTGCCAGCTCACCTCGGGACAGGGGGCGCACAGATACGCAGTATTTT
TRBJ2-1	TRBD2	TRBV9	many	CASSVNSGGSTRVEQFF	TGTGCCAGCAGCGTCAATAGCGGGGGCTCTACACGGGTTGAGCAGTTCTTC
TRBJ1-5	NA	TRBV28	many	CASSPGGGQPQHF	TGTGCCAGCAGCCCGGGGGGGGGTCAGCCCCAGCATTTT
TRBJ1-6	NA	TRBV7-9	many	CASSRVTGGSPLHF	TGTGCCAGCAGCCGAGTCACCGGGGGCTCACCCCTCCACTTT
TRBJ2-3	NA	TRBV28	many	CASSPRGVNTDTQYF	TGTGCCAGCAGTCCCAGGGGGGTAAACACAGATACGCAGTATTTT
TRBJ1-2	NA	TRBV7-6	many	CASSPAGGSYGYTF	TGTGCCAGCAGCCCCGCCGGGGGCAGCTATGGCTACACCTTC
TRBJ1-1	NA	TRBV20-1	many	CSASRGEGTEAFF	TGCAGTGCTAGCAGGGGAGAAGGGACTGAAGCTTTCTTT
TRBJ2-5	TRBD1	TRBV2	many	CASKQGTETQYF	TGTGCCAGCAAACAGGGGACCGAGACCCAGTACTTC
TRBJ1-6	TRBD1	TRBV11-2	NA	CASRTHRTGARPLHF	TGTGCCAGCAGAACCCATCGGACAGGGGCAAGGCCCCTCCACTTT
TRBJ2-5	NA	TRBV7-9	many	CASSSVGLVQETQYF	TGTGCCAGCAGCTCAGTGGGACTCGTCCAAGAGACCCAGTACTTC